Reported below is one TCR beta chain. The germline CDR1 and CDR2 sequences are KGHSH and LQKENI. This CDR3 comprises 17 residues. The J segment lost 7 bases and the V segment lost 3 bases, leaving 10 bases of the junction unmatched. This sample is drawn from a study of regulatory T cells in long-lasting Graves disease. Described time point: newly diagnosed GD, antithyroid drugs for less than 3 months. PBMC-derived RNA was used for the TCR library. Construction of the TCR beta libraries employed iRepertoire HTBI primers in conjunction with Arm-PCR of CDR3 regions. From the multiplex PCR reads, TCRdb called clonotypes with MiXCR, one entry per CDR3 protein. There are fewer than 350,000 distinct CDR3 sequences in the sample; 15% to 20% occur only once, and around 36% lies in the top ten.

The rearrangement uses TRBV18 and TRBJ2-2, with TRBD2 matching 11 bases. The sequence came from a female donor with Graves disease. This material consisted of peripheral blood mononuclear cells (PBMCs), taken at new diagnosis, from a patient treated with antithyroid drugs. CDR3 region: CASSPSLAGGSSGELFF. The CDR3 bases are TGTGCCAGCTCACCGAGCCTAGCGGGAGGTTCCAGCGGGGAGCTGTTTTTT.